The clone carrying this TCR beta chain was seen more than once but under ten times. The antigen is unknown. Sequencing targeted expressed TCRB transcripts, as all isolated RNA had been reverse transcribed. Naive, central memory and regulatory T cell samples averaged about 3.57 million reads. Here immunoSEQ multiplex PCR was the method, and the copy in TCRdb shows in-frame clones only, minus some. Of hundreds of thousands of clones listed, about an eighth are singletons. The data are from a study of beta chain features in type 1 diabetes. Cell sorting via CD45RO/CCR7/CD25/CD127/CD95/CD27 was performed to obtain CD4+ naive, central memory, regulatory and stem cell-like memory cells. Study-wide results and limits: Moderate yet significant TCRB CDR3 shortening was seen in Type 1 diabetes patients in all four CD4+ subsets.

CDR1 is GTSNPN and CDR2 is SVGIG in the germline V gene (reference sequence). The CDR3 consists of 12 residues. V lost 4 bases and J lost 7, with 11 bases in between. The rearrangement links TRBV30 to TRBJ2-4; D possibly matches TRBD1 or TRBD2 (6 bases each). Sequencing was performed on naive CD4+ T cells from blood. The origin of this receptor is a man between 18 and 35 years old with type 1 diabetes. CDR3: CAWNRRGNIQYF. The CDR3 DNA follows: TGTGCCTGGAACCGGAGGGGGAACATTCAGTACTTC.